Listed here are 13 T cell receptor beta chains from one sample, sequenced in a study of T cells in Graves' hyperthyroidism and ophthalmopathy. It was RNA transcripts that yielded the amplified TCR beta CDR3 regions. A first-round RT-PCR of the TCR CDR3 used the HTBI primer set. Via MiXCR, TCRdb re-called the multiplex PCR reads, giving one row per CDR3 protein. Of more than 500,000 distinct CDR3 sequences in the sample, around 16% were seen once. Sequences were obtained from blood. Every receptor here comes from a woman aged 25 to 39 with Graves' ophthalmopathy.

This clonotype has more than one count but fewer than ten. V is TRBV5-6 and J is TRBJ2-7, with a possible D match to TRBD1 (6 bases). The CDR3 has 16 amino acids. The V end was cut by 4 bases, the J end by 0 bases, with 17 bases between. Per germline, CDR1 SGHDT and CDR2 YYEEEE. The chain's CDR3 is CASSPSQGRSSYEQYF. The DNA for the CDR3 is TGTGCCAGCAGCCCCTCTCAGGGGCGAAGCTCCTACGAGCAGTACTTC.

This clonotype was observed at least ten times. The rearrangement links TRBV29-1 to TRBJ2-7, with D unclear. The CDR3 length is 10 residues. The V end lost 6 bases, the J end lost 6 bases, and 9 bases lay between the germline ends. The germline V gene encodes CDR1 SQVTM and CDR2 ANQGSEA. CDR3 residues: CSVLDSEQYF. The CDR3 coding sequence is TGCAGCGTGTTAGATTCCGAGCAGTACTTC.

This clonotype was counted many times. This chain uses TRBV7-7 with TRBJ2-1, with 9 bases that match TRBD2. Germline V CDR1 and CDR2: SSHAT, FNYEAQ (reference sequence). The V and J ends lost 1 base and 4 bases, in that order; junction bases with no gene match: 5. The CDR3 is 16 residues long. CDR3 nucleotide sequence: TGTGCCAGCAGCTTAGTCCCACTAGCGGGTTACAATGAGCAGTTCTTC. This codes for CASSLVPLAGYNEQFF.

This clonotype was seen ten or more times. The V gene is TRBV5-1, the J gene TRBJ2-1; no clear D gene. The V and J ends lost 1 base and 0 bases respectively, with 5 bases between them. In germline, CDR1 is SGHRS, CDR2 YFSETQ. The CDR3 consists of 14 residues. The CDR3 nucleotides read TGCGCCAGCAGCTTGTTGTACTCCTACAATGAGCAGTTCTTC. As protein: CASSLLYSYNEQFF.

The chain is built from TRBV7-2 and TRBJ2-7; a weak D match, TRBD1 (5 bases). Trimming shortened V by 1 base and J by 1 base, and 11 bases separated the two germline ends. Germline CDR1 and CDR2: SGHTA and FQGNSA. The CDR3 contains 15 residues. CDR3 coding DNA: TGTGCCAGCAGCTTAGGTGGGGCCAAATCCTACGAGCAGTACTTC. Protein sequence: CASSLGGAKSYEQYF.

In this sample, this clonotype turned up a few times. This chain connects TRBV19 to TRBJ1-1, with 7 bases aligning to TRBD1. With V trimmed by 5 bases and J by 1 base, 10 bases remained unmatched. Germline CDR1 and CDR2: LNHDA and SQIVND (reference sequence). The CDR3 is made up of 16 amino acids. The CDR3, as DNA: TGTGCCAGTAGTGTACAGGGGAATGGGCAGAACACTGAAGCTTTCTTT. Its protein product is CASSVQGNGQNTEAFF.

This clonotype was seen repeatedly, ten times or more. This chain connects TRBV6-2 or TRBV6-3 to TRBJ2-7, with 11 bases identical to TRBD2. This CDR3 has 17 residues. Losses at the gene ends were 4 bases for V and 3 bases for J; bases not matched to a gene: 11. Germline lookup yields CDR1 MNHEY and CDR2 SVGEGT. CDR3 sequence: CASSWRPEGLADYEQYF. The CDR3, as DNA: TGTGCCAGCAGTTGGAGACCTGAGGGACTAGCGGACTACGAGCAGTACTTC.

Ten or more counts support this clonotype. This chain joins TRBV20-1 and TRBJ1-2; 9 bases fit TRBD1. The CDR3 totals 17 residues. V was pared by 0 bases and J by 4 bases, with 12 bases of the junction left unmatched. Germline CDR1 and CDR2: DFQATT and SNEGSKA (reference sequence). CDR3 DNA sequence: TGCAGTGCTAGAGATCTACAGGGGGCTGCCCGGGGCTATGGCTACACCTTC. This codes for CSARDLQGAARGYGYTF.

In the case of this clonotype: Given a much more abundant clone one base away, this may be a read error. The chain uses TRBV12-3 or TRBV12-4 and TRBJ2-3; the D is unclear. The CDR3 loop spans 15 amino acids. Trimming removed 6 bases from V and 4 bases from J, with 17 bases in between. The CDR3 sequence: CASSNPDSIADTQYF. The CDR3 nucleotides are TGTGCCAGCAGCAACCCCGACTCTATCGCAGATACGCAGTATTTT.

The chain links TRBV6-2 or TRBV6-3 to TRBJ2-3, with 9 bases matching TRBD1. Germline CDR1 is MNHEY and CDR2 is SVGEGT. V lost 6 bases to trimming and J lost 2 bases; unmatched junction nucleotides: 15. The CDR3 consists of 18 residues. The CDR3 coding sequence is TGTGCCAGCAGAAGGGACAGGGCTGTGTTCGGGAACACAGATACGCAGTATTTT. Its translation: CASRRDRAVFGNTDTQYF.

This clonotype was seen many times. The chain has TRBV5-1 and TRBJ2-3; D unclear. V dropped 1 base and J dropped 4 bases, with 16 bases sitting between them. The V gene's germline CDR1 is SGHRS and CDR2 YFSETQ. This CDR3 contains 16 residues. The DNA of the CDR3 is TGCGCCAGCAGCTTGAATGTCCGGTGGTCCGCAGATACGCAGTATTTT. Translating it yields CASSLNVRWSADTQYF. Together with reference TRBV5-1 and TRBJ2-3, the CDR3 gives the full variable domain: KAGVTQTPRYLIKTRGQQVTLSCSPISGHRSVSWYQQTPGQGLQFLFEYFSETQRNKGNFPGRFSGRQFSNSRSEMNVSTLELGDSALYLCASSLNVRWSADTQYFGPGTRLTVL.

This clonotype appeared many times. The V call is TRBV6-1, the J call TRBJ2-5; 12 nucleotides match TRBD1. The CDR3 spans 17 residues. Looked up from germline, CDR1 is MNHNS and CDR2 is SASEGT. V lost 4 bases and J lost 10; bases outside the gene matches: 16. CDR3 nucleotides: TGTGCCAGCAGTGCTAGGAGGGACAGGGGGCCCGGTTCTGTCCAGTACTTC. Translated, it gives CASSARRDRGPGSVQYF.

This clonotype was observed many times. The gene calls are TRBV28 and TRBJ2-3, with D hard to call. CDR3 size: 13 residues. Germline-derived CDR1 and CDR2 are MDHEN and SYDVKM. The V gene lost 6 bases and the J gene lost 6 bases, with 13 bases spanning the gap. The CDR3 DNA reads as TGTGCCAGCAGGCCTAACCTGGTGGATACGCAGTATTTT. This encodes CASRPNLVDTQYF.